This T cell receptor beta chain was identified in a study of cytomegalovirus exposure and HLA in healthy donors. Findings of the study overall: Presence/absence analysis assumed near-uniform sequencing depth across donors. According to the study, about 180 TCR beta chains were cytomegalovirus-associated. Earlier analysis yielded a pattern in which most TCR beta V segments were productive about 87% or about 30% of the time.

Comment on this clone: Its matching antigen is unknown.

A multiplex PCR was run with 60 Vbeta primers and 13 Jbeta primers. TCRdb's copy holds only in-frame clones and misses some; the assay was immunoSEQ multiplex PCR. The sample has roughly 150,000 clones; around 80% are singletons. The CDR3 extends over 15 amino acids. Germline CDR1 reads SGHNT; CDR2 reads YYREEE (reference sequence). Trimming pared 4 bases from V and 2 bases from J, leaving 16 bases between. The V and J genes are TRBV5-4 and TRBJ2-7; the D gene is possibly TRBD2 (7 bases). The receptor was derived from a woman in her forties in good health and CMV-seronegative. Sequenced sample: PBMCs. As DNA, the CDR3 is TGTGCCAGCAGCCCCGGGGGGCAGGGCCCCTACGAGCAGTACTTC. Its translation is CASSPGGQGPYEQYF.